This is a list of T cell receptor beta chains from one sample in a study of blood T cell repertoires in COVID-19. This table comes from immunoSEQ multiplex PCR, and its TCRdb copy is limited to in-frame clones, with some not included. The sample has under 350,000 clones, roughly 89% seen once. The sequenced sample was PBMCs or T cells enriched from blood (not recorded which). The receptor source for this set is a woman aged 60-75 years who had recovered from COVID-19. Both conserved end residues are trimmed from each CDR3.

12 TRBJ1-3 TRBV28 ASSATGVGNTIY
14 TRBJ1-5 TRBV6-1 ASSEVLAELRQPQH
10 TRBJ2-7 TRBV7-9 ASSLFHYEQY
12 TRBJ1-1 TRBV28 ASPGRGEGTEAF
13 TRBJ1-6 TRBV6-1 ASSDSGTIGSPLH
13 TRBJ1-2 TRBV30 AWMTTEISVYGYT
10 TRBJ2-7 TRBV2 ASSESSYEQY
13 TRBJ1-4 TRBV11-2 ASSLDQGQGGKLF
13 TRBJ1-5 TRBV7-9 ASSEGQISNQPQH
10 TRBJ2-7 TRBV12-3/TRBV12-4 ASSPLGYEQY
11 TRBJ2-7 TRBV18 ASSPGHPYEQY
14 TRBJ2-1 TRBV7-3 ASSLSPGYSYNEQF
13 TRBJ2-3 TRBV9 ASSAAGTGTDTQY
11 TRBJ1-2 TRBV27 ASSPPGGYGYT
12 TRBJ2-1 TRBV7-3 ASSPQGTRNEQF
13 TRBJ2-1 TRBV11-2 ASSYGQLGYNEQF
14 TRBJ2-5 TRBV28 ASTPWGSAIQETQY
13 TRBJ2-2 TRBV30 AWSPGLAATGELF
12 TRBJ2-2 TRBV7-3 ASRGTPQRGKLF
12 TRBJ1-4 TRBV28 ASSSWRYNEKLF
14 TRBJ1-2 TRBV7-9 ASSLGATQSFSGYT
11 TRBJ1-1 TRBV19 ASREQGNTEAF
18 TRBJ2-1 TRBV28 ASSQPARGVAGQSYNEQF
10 TRBJ2-7 TRBV28 AISTAAYEQY
12 TRBJ1-3 TRBV30 AWRGWGGLDTIY
16 TRBJ2-7 TRBV3-1/TRBV3-2 ASSHDVSGRPSSYEQY
12 TRBJ2-3 TRBV11-2 ASSSTSLTDTQY
9 TRBJ1-1 TRBV20-1 SARGGAEAF
13 TRBJ2-7 TRBV5-1 ASSSIAGVSYEQY
15 TRBJ2-4 TRBV14 ASSQTQGALAKNIQY
11 TRBJ1-1 TRBV29-1 SALGQGNTEAF
14 TRBJ2-1 TRBV27 ASSSLAGGRYNEQF
13 TRBJ1-1 TRBV5-4 ASSLVAQGSTEAF
12 TRBJ1-2 TRBV11-2 ASSPNLGGFGYT
10 TRBJ1-1 TRBV20-1 SASLVNTEAF
14 TRBJ2-1 TRBV5-1 ASSLDGLAGVVEQF
12 TRBJ2-5 TRBV5-1 ASSLGGVQETQY
15 TRBJ1-5 TRBV9 ASSDNPRDRGPQPQH
13 TRBJ2-2 TRBV7-3 ASSLTTGNTGELF
12 TRBJ2-1 TRBV5-1 ASSLENSGTRVF
11 TRBJ1-2 TRBV10-3 AIRGQVEDGYT
13 TRBJ1-1 TRBV10-2 ASGDLYRASLGAF
17 TRBJ2-3 TRBV29-1 SVEGGQGLAGGGTDTQY
10 TRBJ1-2 TRBV30 AWTGGNYGYT
14 TRBJ2-3 TRBV24-1 ATSDTGTGKTDTQY
15 TRBJ2-1 TRBV7-2 ASSFRYERGAYNEQF
16 TRBJ2-1 TRBV30 AWRGSFGTSGSYNGQF
10 TRBJ2-7 TRBV12-3/TRBV12-4 ASSWTVYEQY
10 TRBJ1-1 TRBV12-3/TRBV12-4 ASSPDTSWAF
15 TRBJ2-1 TRBV9 ASSVGLAGAVGNEQF
9 TRBJ1-1 TRBV2 ASSRNTEAF
12 TRBJ2-2 TRBV7-8 ASSGQANTGELF